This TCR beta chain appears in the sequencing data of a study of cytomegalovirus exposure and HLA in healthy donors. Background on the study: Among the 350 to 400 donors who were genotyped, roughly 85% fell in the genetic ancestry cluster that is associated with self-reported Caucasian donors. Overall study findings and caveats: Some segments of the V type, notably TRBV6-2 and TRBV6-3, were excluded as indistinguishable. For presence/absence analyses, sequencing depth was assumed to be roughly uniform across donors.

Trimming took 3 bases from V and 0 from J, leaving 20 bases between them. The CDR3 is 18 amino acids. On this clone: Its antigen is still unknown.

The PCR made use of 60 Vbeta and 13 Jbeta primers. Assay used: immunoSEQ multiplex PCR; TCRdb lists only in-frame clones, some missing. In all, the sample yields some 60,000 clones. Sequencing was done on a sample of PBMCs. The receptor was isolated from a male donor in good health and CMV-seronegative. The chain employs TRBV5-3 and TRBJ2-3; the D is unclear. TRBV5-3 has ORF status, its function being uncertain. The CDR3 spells CARSSEDWNDASTDTQYF. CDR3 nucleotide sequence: TGTGCCAGAAGCTCCGAAGACTGGAACGACGCTAGCACAGATACGCAGTATTTT.